These T cell receptor beta chains were read from a single sample in a study of radiation and T cells in renal cell carcinoma. Using immunoSEQ multiplex PCR, the repertoire was profiled, and TCRdb retains in-frame clones only, with some absent. Of 45,000 to 65,000 clones detected, around 72% appear once; the ten largest clones hold about 7.3%. This specimen consisted of blood, obtained from a patient whose treatment included radiotherapy and nephrectomy. The receptors come from a man aged 55 to 70 with renal cell carcinoma. Each CDR3 is given with its conserved first and last residue. D genes are given only for firm matches. The listing skips clone size in some rows; elsewhere it reads once, few, many or a size class.

size	V	D	J	CDR3	DNA
NA	TRBV15	NA	TRBJ2-7	CATSRTSSVEGDWYEQYF	TGTGCCACCAGCCGCACCTCTTCCGTAGAGGGGGATTGGTACGAGCAGTACTTC
NA	TRBV5-6	NA	TRBJ2-4	CASSSQEAGGSFGNIQYF	TGTGCCAGCAGCTCTCAGGAGGCAGGGGGGTCCTTCGGGAACATTCAGTACTTC
NA	TRBV7-2	NA	TRBJ2-2	CASSAGHANTGELFF	TGTGCCAGCAGCGCGGGACACGCGAACACCGGGGAGCTGTTTTTT
NA	TRBV7-8	NA	TRBJ1-3	CASSRQDRNTIYF	TGTGCCAGCAGCCGACAGGACCGAAACACCATATATTTT
NA	TRBV7-2	TRBD2	TRBJ2-7	CASSSQSGGAYEQYF	TGTGCCAGCAGCTCACAAAGCGGGGGGGCCTACGAGCAGTACTTC
NA	TRBV4-3	NA	TRBJ1-1	CASSQDGGMNTEAFF	TGCGCCAGCAGCCAAGATGGGGGCATGAACACTGAAGCTTTCTTT
NA	TRBV7-2	NA	TRBJ1-3	CASSLGQIVSGNTIYF	TGTGCCAGCAGCTTAGGGCAGATAGTCTCTGGAAACACCATATATTTT
medium-sized	TRBV18	NA	TRBJ1-1	CASSPRADRVEAFF	TGTGCCAGCTCACCACGCGCAGACCGGGTTGAAGCTTTCTTT
NA	TRBV10-3	TRBD1	TRBJ2-7	CAISATDRGSYEQYF	TGTGCCATCAGCGCCACCGACAGGGGGTCCTACGAGCAGTACTTC
NA	TRBV6-6	NA	TRBJ1-1	CASSYSSGVRNTEAFF	TGTGCCAGCAGTTACTCCTCAGGGGTAAGGAACACTGAAGCTTTCTTT
NA	TRBV5-6	TRBD1	TRBJ2-7	CASSDPGQGTYEQYF	TGTGCCAGCAGCGACCCGGGACAGGGAACCTACGAGCAGTACTTC
NA	TRBV7-9	NA	TRBJ1-1	CASSLGQGNTEAFF	TGTGCCAGCAGCTTAGGACAAGGGAACACTGAAGCTTTCTTT
NA	TRBV10-2	TRBD1	TRBJ1-2	CASGQRSGQGIQLGYTF	TGCGCCAGCGGTCAGAGGTCGGGACAGGGGATTCAACTTGGCTACACCTTC
NA	TRBV19	NA	TRBJ1-4	CASSEVGTGIDNEKLFF	TGTGCCAGTAGTGAGGTGGGCACGGGGATCGATAATGAAAAACTGTTTTTT
NA	TRBV4-1	NA	TRBJ2-5	CASSQDMGQTQYF	TGCGCCAGCAGCCAAGATATGGGTCAGACCCAGTACTTC
NA	TRBV5-1	TRBD1	TRBJ2-7	CASSERQGGEQYF	TGCGCCAGCAGCGAAAGACAGGGTGGCGAGCAGTACTTC
NA	TRBV18	TRBD1	TRBJ1-3	CASSPGTGVGNTIYF	TGTGCCAGCTCACCCGGGACAGGGGTTGGAAACACCATATATTTT
NA	TRBV7-3	NA	TRBJ2-1	CASRTEGSSYNEQFF	TGTGCCAGCAGGACAGAGGGAAGCTCCTACAATGAGCAGTTCTTC
NA	TRBV30	TRBD2	TRBJ2-5	CAWSSGLAGGGVTQYF	TGTGCCTGGAGCTCGGGACTAGCGGGAGGAGGAGTGACCCAGTACTTC
NA	TRBV29-1	TRBD2	TRBJ2-2	CSVGTSGFFGFTGELFF	TGCAGCGTTGGAACTAGCGGGTTCTTTGGCTTCACCGGGGAGCTGTTTTTT
NA	TRBV21-1	NA	TRBJ1-5	CASSNKGQADQPQHF	TGTGCCAGCAGCAATAAGGGACAGGCGGATCAGCCCCAGCATTTT
few	TRBV13	TRBD2	TRBJ2-1	CASSSTTSGRLNEQFF	TGTGCCAGCAGCTCTACCACTAGCGGGAGGTTGAATGAGCAGTTCTTC
NA	TRBV30	NA	TRBJ1-4	CAWRRDIRNEKLFF	TGTGCCTGGAGGCGGGACATTCGGAATGAAAAACTGTTTTTT
NA	TRBV11-3	TRBD2	TRBJ2-1	CASSSWGGNEQFF	TGTGCCAGCAGCTCCTGGGGGGGCAATGAGCAGTTCTTC
NA	TRBV7-3	NA	TRBJ1-5	CASSFEMFQPQHF	TGTGCCAGCAGCTTTGAAATGTTTCAGCCCCAGCATTTT
NA	TRBV25-1	NA	TRBJ1-3	CASSPAAGGNTIYF	TGTGCCAGCAGCCCAGCAGCAGGTGGAAACACCATATATTTT
NA	TRBV30	NA	TRBJ2-5	CAWSVSRNQETQYF	TGTGCCTGGAGTGTGTCTAGGAACCAAGAGACCCAGTACTTC
NA	TRBV7-9	NA	TRBJ1-1	CASSLMGWRGLNTEAFF	TGTGCCAGCAGCTTAATGGGGTGGAGGGGATTGAACACTGAAGCTTTCTTT
NA	TRBV27	NA	TRBJ2-3	CASSLTALDTQYF	TGTGCCAGCAGTTTAACCGCCCTAGATACGCAGTATTTT
NA	TRBV9	NA	TRBJ1-2	CASSAQTGPEGGYTF	TGTGCCAGCAGCGCTCAGACAGGCCCGGAGGGAGGCTACACCTTC
NA	TRBV5-6	TRBD1	TRBJ2-3	CASSIGQGSDTQYF	TGTGCCAGCAGCATCGGACAGGGGAGTGATACGCAGTATTTT
NA	TRBV7-2	TRBD1	TRBJ1-5	CASSNQGDQPQHF	TGTGCCAGCAGTAACCAGGGGGATCAGCCCCAGCATTTT
NA	TRBV9	NA	TRBJ1-3	CASSAGRVPGNTIYF	TGTGCCAGCAGCGCGGGGAGAGTACCTGGAAACACCATATATTTT
few	TRBV6-1	NA	TRBJ2-2	CASSEWGSNTGELFF	TGTGCCAGCAGTGAATGGGGGTCCAACACCGGGGAGCTGTTTTTT
NA	TRBV6-5	NA	TRBJ2-7	CASSYSGGTEKYEQYF	TGTGCCAGCAGTTACTCGGGCGGGACAGAGAAATACGAGCAGTACTTC
few	TRBV5-1	TRBD1	TRBJ1-1	CASSLGTGTLITEAFF	TGCGCCAGCAGCTTGGGGACAGGGACTCTGATCACTGAAGCTTTCTTT
few	TRBV30	NA	TRBJ1-5	CAWSRDGSNQPQHF	TGTGCCTGGAGCAGGGACGGGAGCAATCAGCCCCAGCATTTT
NA	TRBV5-1	TRBD1	TRBJ2-5	CASSGGTGRYQETQYF	TGCGCCAGCAGCGGGGGGACAGGGAGGTACCAAGAGACCCAGTACTTC
NA	TRBV13	NA	TRBJ1-6	CASSARMEGIHNSPLHF	TGTGCCAGCAGCGCGCGTATGGAGGGGATCCATAATTCACCCCTCCACTTT
NA	TRBV29-1	NA	TRBJ2-5	CSVGPSPRGGQETQYF	TGCAGCGTTGGACCCAGTCCCCGGGGTGGGCAAGAGACCCAGTACTTC
few	TRBV5-1	NA	TRBJ2-3	CASVADSDTQYF	TGCGCCAGCGTGGCAGATTCAGATACGCAGTATTTT
NA	TRBV25-1	TRBD1	TRBJ2-2	CASRDRVVGELFF	TGTGCCAGCCGGGACAGGGTAGTCGGGGAGCTGTTTTTT
NA	TRBV5-1	TRBD2	TRBJ2-2	CASSLRLAGGAGELFF	TGCGCCAGCAGCTTGAGGCTAGCGGGAGGCGCCGGGGAGCTGTTTTTT
NA	TRBV6-5	NA	TRBJ1-1	CASSYGGPVTEAFF	TGTGCCAGCAGTTACGGGGGGCCAGTGACTGAAGCTTTCTTT
NA	TRBV10-3	NA	TRBJ1-3	CAISPQTGSGNTIYF	TGTGCCATCAGTCCTCAGACAGGCTCTGGAAACACCATATATTTT
once	TRBV18	TRBD1	TRBJ2-7	CASSQGTGGPYEQYF	TGTGCCAGCTCACAAGGGACAGGGGGCCCCTACGAGCAGTACTTC
NA	TRBV5-6	NA	TRBJ2-5	CASTFGEETQYF	TGTGCCAGCACCTTTGGTGAAGAGACCCAGTACTTC
NA	TRBV6-1	NA	TRBJ2-1	CASKGHRYNEQFF	TGTGCCAGCAAGGGGCATCGCTACAATGAGCAGTTCTTC
NA	TRBV9	NA	TRBJ1-1	CASSVGTVPQAFF	TGTGCCAGCAGCGTAGGGACAGTACCCCAAGCTTTCTTT
NA	TRBV12-5	TRBD1	TRBJ2-6	CASGLMTGGFTSGANVLTF	TGTGCTAGTGGTTTGATGACAGGGGGTTTCACATCTGGGGCCAACGTCCTGACTTTC
NA	TRBV18	NA	TRBJ2-7	CASSPHQGKQSSYEQYF	TGTGCCAGCTCACCACATCAGGGGAAACAAAGCTCCTACGAGCAGTACTTC
few	TRBV7-8	NA	TRBJ1-5	CASSRLFNQPQHF	TGTGCCAGCAGCCGACTTTTCAATCAGCCCCAGCATTTT
NA	TRBV19	NA	TRBJ1-3	CASSIDGDSGNTIYF	TGTGCCAGTAGTATAGACGGCGACTCTGGAAACACCATATATTTT
once	TRBV5-1	NA	TRBJ2-2	CASSKGPRNTGELFF	TGCGCCAGCAGTAAGGGCCCAAGGAACACCGGGGAGCTGTTTTTT
few	TRBV7-9	NA	TRBJ2-3	CASSLAQLLYDTQYF	TGTGCCAGCAGCTTAGCCCAGCTCCTATACGATACGCAGTATTTT